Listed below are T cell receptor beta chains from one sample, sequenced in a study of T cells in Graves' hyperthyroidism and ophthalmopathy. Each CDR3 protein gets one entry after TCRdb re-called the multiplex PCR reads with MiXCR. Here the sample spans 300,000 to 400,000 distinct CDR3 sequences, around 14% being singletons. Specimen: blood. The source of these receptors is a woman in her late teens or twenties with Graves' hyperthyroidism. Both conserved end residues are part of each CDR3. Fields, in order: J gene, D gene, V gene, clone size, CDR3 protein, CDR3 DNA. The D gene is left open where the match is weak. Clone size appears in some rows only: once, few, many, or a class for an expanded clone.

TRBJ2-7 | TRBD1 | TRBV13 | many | CASSFSTGAHEQYF | TGTGCCAGCAGCTTCTCGACAGGGGCCCACGAGCAGTACTTC
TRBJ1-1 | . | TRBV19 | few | CASSPGPTNTEAFF | TGTGCCAGTAGCCCGGGACCCACGAACACTGAAGCTTTCTTT
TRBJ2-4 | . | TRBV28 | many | CASIDRQSKNIQYF | TGTGCCAGCATCGATAGGCAGTCCAAAAACATTCAGTACTTC
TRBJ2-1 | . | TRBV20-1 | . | CSALDYRGEQFF | TGCAGTGCTCTCGACTACCGTGGTGAGCAGTTCTTC
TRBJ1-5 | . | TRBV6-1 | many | CASSQGATNQPQHF | TGTGCCAGCAGCCAAGGGGCTACCAATCAGCCCCAGCATTTT
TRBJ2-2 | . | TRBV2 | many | CASRSAGELFF | TGTGCCAGCAGGAGCGCCGGGGAGCTGTTTTTT
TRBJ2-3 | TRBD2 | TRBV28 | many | CASSSGLAGSDTQYF | TGTGCCAGCAGTTCCGGACTAGCGGGCTCAGATACGCAGTATTTT
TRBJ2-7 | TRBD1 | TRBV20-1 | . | CSAPGTGKTGEQYF | TGCAGTGCACCCGGGACAGGGAAAACGGGCGAGCAGTACTTC
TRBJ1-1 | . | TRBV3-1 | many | CASSRRDNRPNTEAFF | TGTGCCAGCAGCCGCCGGGACAATCGTCCGAACACTGAAGCTTTCTTT
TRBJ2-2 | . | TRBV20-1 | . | CSASWGTGELFF | TGCAGTGCCTCGTGGGGCACCGGGGAGCTGTTTTTT
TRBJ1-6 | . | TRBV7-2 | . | CASSAGHPRNNSPLHF | TGTGCCAGCAGCGCCGGTCACCCTCGGAATAATTCACCCCTCCACTTT
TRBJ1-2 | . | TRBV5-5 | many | CASSLAGHNYGYTF | TGTGCCAGCAGCTTGGCGGGACATAACTATGGCTACACCTTC
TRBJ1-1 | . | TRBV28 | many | CAITYPAGGHRAFF | TGTGCCATCACGTATCCTGCGGGGGGGCACAGAGCTTTCTTT
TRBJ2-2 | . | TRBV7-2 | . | CASSFTIPGEGTGGLFF | TGTGCCAGCAGTTTTACGATCCCAGGGGAGGGCACCGGGGGGCTGTTTTTT
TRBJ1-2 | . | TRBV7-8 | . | CASSQEPSAGINYGYTF | TGTGCCAGCAGCCAAGAACCCTCGGCAGGTATTAACTATGGCTACACCTTC
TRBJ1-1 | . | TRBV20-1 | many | CSARDTGRTEAFF | TGCAGTGCTAGAGATACAGGGAGGACTGAAGCTTTCTTT